Below, one TCR beta chain is given with its context. This sample stems from a study of shared T cell receptors in the human thymus. This CDR3 is 13 amino acids long. Trimming took 7 bases from V and 2 from J, leaving 11 bases between them. CDR1 is MNHNS and CDR2 is SASEGT in the germline V gene. Generated by immunoSEQ multiplex PCR, the TCRdb table keeps only in-frame clones and is missing some. The sample consists of some 640,000 clones, 80% to 90% of them appearing once. The same sample was also used in a study of human thymus T cells. That paper adds: Finnish infants who were healthy and having corrective surgery for congenital heart defects made up the donors. Thymus tissue for the work was resected from patients undergoing corrective heart surgery. Repertoires sampled from thymus and blood appeared biased in V and J gene usage. In unrelated individuals, thymic repertoires overlapped highly, according to related research.

The sample was thymocytes. The sequence was collected from a boy younger than two with a congenital heart defect. V gene TRBV6-1 combines with J gene TRBJ1-1, with D maybe TRBD1 (5 bases). The CDR3 coding sequence is TGTGCCAGCATTTGCAGGGTAAACACTGAAGCTTTCTTT. Its protein product is CASICRVNTEAFF.